The 25 T cell receptor beta chains in this list originate from one sample, sequenced in a study of blood T cells in healthy people across ages. A sample-barcoded 5' primer and a J-beta primer mix were used in a second PCR of roughly 7 to 12 cycles. TCRdb ran MiXCR on the 5' RACE reads and lists one entry per CDR3 protein. The sample records hundreds of thousands of distinct CDR3 sequences, around 43% being singletons. The sequenced sample consisted of blood. The origin of the receptors is a man older than 75 in good health.

This rearrangement joins TRBV4-3 to TRBJ2-7; 7 bases are a match to TRBD2. The DNA matches TRBJ2-4 better at its end, which makes the J call doubtful. This CDR3 has 16 residues. The germline gives CDR1 LGHNA, CDR2 YSLEER. DNA for the CDR3: TGCGCCAGCAGCCAAGACGGGGGAGGGGTCAAAAACATTCAGTACTTC. Translation gives CASSQDGGGVKNIQYF.

The chain is built from TRBV6-1 and TRBJ1-2; tentatively, D is TRBD1 (5 bases). The CDR3 covers 12 residues. V gave up 3 bases and J gave up 8 bases, with 10 bases separating them. CDR1 MNHNS and CDR2 SASEGT come from the germline V gene. CDR3 sequence: CASSDYTGGYTF. The CDR3, as DNA: TGTGCCAGCAGTGACTACACAGGAGGCTACACCTTC.

The sample holds a few counts of this clonotype. This chain connects TRBV11-2 to TRBJ2-3; 11 bases agree with TRBD1. CDR1 is SGHAT, CDR2 FQNNGV, per germline. The CDR3 contains 21 residues. Losses at the gene ends were 5 bases for V and 0 bases for J; bases not matched to a gene: 19. The CDR3 loop reads CASSRSPSGTGGRISTDTQYF. The CDR3 region has the DNA TGTGCCAGCAGCCGGAGTCCCTCCGGGACAGGGGGAAGAATAAGCACAGATACGCAGTATTTT. The entire variable domain, with the rest obtained from reference TRBV11-2 and TRBJ2-3, is as follows: EAGVAQSPRYKIIEKRQSVAFWCNPISGHATLYWYQQILGQGPKLLIQFQNNGVVDDSQLPKDRFSAERLKGVDSTLKIQPAKLEDSAVYLCASSRSPSGTGGRISTDTQYFGPGTRLTVL.

The chain couples TRBV20-1 to TRBJ2-5; the match to TRBD2 covers 7 bases. The CDR3 loop spans 13 amino acids. From germline, CDR1 is DFQATT and CDR2 SNEGSKA (reference sequence). The J segment lost 5 bases and the V segment lost 6 bases, leaving 9 bases of the junction unmatched. The CDR3 here is CSAPTSFWETQYF. CDR3 DNA: TGCAGTGCCCCGACTAGCTTTTGGGAGACCCAGTACTTC.

The table lists this clonotype with many counts. The CDR3 sequence: CASSYRTGASTDTQYF. DNA of the CDR3: TGTGCCAGCAGTTACCGGACAGGGGCGAGCACAGATACGCAGTATTTT. The rearrangement joins TRBV6-6 to TRBJ2-3; 9 bases agree with TRBD1. This CDR3 has 16 residues. The V segment lost 2 bases and the J segment 0 bases; nucleotides outside the gene matches: 3. Germline values: CDR1 MNHNY, CDR2 SVGAGI (reference sequence).

The rearrangement uses TRBV12-3 or TRBV12-4 and TRBJ2-3, with 13 bases lining up with TRBD2. V shed 6 bases and J 3 bases; nucleotides not matched to a gene: 6. The length of the CDR3 is 16 residues. The CDR3 region is CASSQTSGGETDTQYF. Written as DNA, the CDR3 is TGTGCCAGCAGCCAAACTAGCGGGGGGGAAACAGATACGCAGTATTTT.

This chain joins TRBV5-1 and TRBJ2-1; 7 positions agree with TRBD1. Germline-derived CDR1 and CDR2 are SGHRS and YFSETQ. Losses at the gene ends were 5 bases for V and 10 bases for J; bases not matched to a gene: 9. CDR3 length: 13 residues. The CDR3 region is CASRDRVSGEQFF. The CDR3 nucleotides are TGCGCCAGCAGAGACAGGGTTTCGGGCGAGCAGTTCTTC. The full variable domain, its missing parts supplied by reference TRBV5-1 and TRBJ2-1, is KAGVTQTPRYLIKTRGQQVTLSCSPISGHRSVSWYQQTPGQGLQFLFEYFSETQRNKGNFPGRFSGRQFSNSRSEMNVSTLELGDSALYLCASRDRVSGEQFFGPGTRLTVL.

This clonotype was counted a few times. The V and J genes are TRBV15 and TRBJ2-1; TRBD1 matches at 7 bases. Germline lookup yields CDR1 LNHNV and CDR2 YYDKDF (reference sequence). The CDR3 has 15 residues. V dropped 0 bases and J dropped 4; count of bases not matched to a gene: 3. CDR3 bases: TGTGCCACCAGCAGAGAACAGGGGAAATACAATGAGCAGTTCTTC. Translated: CATSREQGKYNEQFF.

This clonotype was found a few times. This chain connects TRBV6-6 to TRBJ2-6; D gene unclear. This CDR3 region has 15 residues. Germline V gene sequence: CDR1 MNHNY, CDR2 SVGAGI (reference sequence). The ends were cut back, 6 bases at V and 2 bases at J, with 11 bases in the middle. CDR3 DNA sequence: TGTGCCAGCAGCCGTAGGCGCGCTGGGGCCAACGTCCTGACTTTC. Amino acids: CASSRRRAGANVLTF.

The chain joins TRBV20-1 to TRBJ1-2, with a tentative D call TRBD1 (6 bases). V dropped 0 bases and J dropped 7 bases, with 18 bases sitting between them. Germline-derived CDR1 and CDR2 are DFQATT and SNEGSKA (reference sequence). The CDR3 is made up of 15 amino acids. CDR3 nucleotide sequence: TGCAGTGCTAGAGATCGAGGGGGGGTAAAAAGTGGCTACACCTTC. Translation gives CSARDRGGVKSGYTF.

The chain employs TRBV24-1 and TRBJ2-2; 8 bases match TRBD2. Trimming took 6 bases from V and 4 from J; bases not matched to a gene: 6. The CDR3 has 15 residues. The germline V gene encodes CDR1 KGHDR and CDR2 SFDVKD. CDR3 sequence (DNA): TGTGCCACCAGTACCAGCGGGAGTGGCACCGGGGAGCTGTTTTTT. Translating gives CATSTSGSGTGELFF.

This clonotype was found a few times. The chain links TRBV5-1 to TRBJ2-7; D is undetermined. Germline CDR1 and CDR2: SGHRS and YFSETQ. CDR3 length equals 16 residues. The ends were cut back, 6 bases at V and 2 bases at J, with 21 bases in the middle. In DNA form, the CDR3 reads TGCGCCAGCAACGAGACCCCCTTTAGCAAGACCTACGAGCAGTACTTC. Its protein product is CASNETPFSKTYEQYF.

This chain joins TRBV11-2 and TRBJ1-5; D gene ambiguous. The germline CDR1 and CDR2 sequences are SGHAT and FQNNGV. The V gene lost 4 bases and the J gene lost 5 bases, with 15 bases spanning the gap. This CDR3 has 15 residues. The CDR3 DNA is TGTGCCAGCAGCTCCTCCGGTCAGACCCATCAGCCCCAGCATTTT. This gives the protein CASSSSGQTHQPQHF.

This clonotype was observed at least ten times. This rearrangement joins TRBV7-2 to TRBJ2-4; 7 bases align to TRBD1. Germline V gives CDR1 SGHTA, CDR2 FQGNSA. V lost 2 bases and J lost 13; bases outside the gene matches: 11. CDR3 length: 14 residues. CDR3 loop: CASSLSRTGNKQYF. The CDR3 DNA sequence: TGTGCCAGCAGCTTATCCCGGACAGGCAACAAGCAGTACTTC.

This clonotype has a count of ten or more. This chain uses TRBV18 with TRBJ2-5, with D possibly TRBD2 on 6 matching bases. Trimming left V 2 bases short and J 5 bases short, with 9 bases between. The CDR3 has 13 residues. Germline CDR1 is KGHSH and CDR2 is LQKENI. CDR3 DNA: TGTGCCAGCTCACCAAGGAGGGCGGAGACCCAGTACTTC. Translation: CASSPRRAETQYF.

To note about this clonotype: One end of the junction does not line up with germline, which may come from a read error. The chain uses TRBV20-1 and TRBJ2-6; tentative D call: TRBD1 (5 bases). Germline V gene lookup returns CDR1 DFQATT and CDR2 SNEGSKA (reference sequence). The CDR3 extends over 16 amino acids. CDR3 protein: CSARDPRPSGANALTF. The CDR3 region has the DNA TGCAGTGCTAGAGATCCCAGGCCCTCTGGGGCCAACGCCCTGACTTTC.

V usage is TRBV9 and J usage is TRBJ1-6; no reliable D call. The CDR3 has 13 amino acids. CDR1 is SGDLS, CDR2 YYNGEE, per germline. V gave up 2 bases and J gave up 9 bases, with 9 bases separating them. In nucleotides, the CDR3 is TGTGCCAGCAGCGTCGCCTTAGGTTCACCCCTCCACTTT. Protein sequence: CASSVALGSPLHF. Looking up the rest from reference TRBV9 and TRBJ1-6 gives the full variable domain: DSGVTQTPKHLITATGQRVTLRCSPRSGDLSVYWYQQSLDQGLQFLIQYYNGEERAKGNILERFSAQQFPDLHSELNLSSLELGDSALYFCASSVALGSPLHFGNGTRLTVT.

The V and J genes are TRBV7-2 and TRBJ2-7; 7 nucleotides align to TRBD1. This CDR3 spans 15 amino acids. Germline trimming cut 2 bases from V and 5 bases from J; bases unmatched to any gene: 9. From germline, CDR1 is SGHTA and CDR2 FQGNSA. The CDR3 bases are TGTGCCAGCAGCTTAACCTCCAACCAGGGGGACGAGCAGTACTTC. Its protein is CASSLTSNQGDEQYF.

The chain links TRBV30 to TRBJ2-7; maybe TRBD2 (6 bases). In germline, CDR1 is GTSNPN, CDR2 SVGIG (reference sequence). V lost 0 bases and J lost 1, with 19 bases in between. The CDR3 consists of 17 residues. CDR3 DNA: TGTGCCTGGAGTGTGGTTGCGGGGACCAGATTTTCCTACGAGCAGTACTTC. It yields the protein CAWSVVAGTRFSYEQYF. Drawing the rest from reference TRBV30 and TRBJ2-7, the complete variable domain is SQTIHQWPATLVQPVGSPLSLECTVEGTSNPNLYWYRQAAGRGLQLLFYSVGIGQISSEVPQNLSASRPQDRQFILSSKKLLLSDSGFYLCAWSVVAGTRFSYEQYFGPGTRLTVT.

This clonotype was detected many times. CDR3 DNA: TGTGCCAGCAGGGGGACAGACTCGAGGACCCAGTACTTC. As protein: CASRGTDSRTQYF. The chain links TRBV7-3 to TRBJ2-5, with 7 bases identical to TRBD1. The germline V gene has CDR1 SGHTA and CDR2 FQGTGA. With 6 bases clipped from V and 7 bases from J, the junction kept 8 bases outside the gene matches. This CDR3 is 13 amino acids long.

The chain has TRBV20-1 and TRBJ2-1; a possible D gene is TRBD2 (5 bases). Germline V gene data show CDR1 as DFQATT and CDR2 as SNEGSKA (reference sequence). The length of the CDR3 is 15 residues. V lost 1 base and J 8 bases, leaving 18 bases between the germline ends. CDR3 nucleotides: TGCAGTGCTAGAGTTGCCGGGATTATCGTGGATGAGCAGTTCTTC. Translation: CSARVAGIIVDEQFF.

A remark on this clonotype: One base away lies a much larger clone, so this may be a sequencing read error. The V and J genes are TRBV7-2 and TRBJ2-5, with TRBD1 as a possible D gene (7 bases). In germline, CDR1 is SGHTA, CDR2 FQGNSA. Trimming left V 7 bases short and J 4 bases short, with 19 bases between. The CDR3 has 15 residues. CDR3 in DNA: TGTGCCAGCACCAACCAGGGGGGTTCGGGAGAGACCCAGTACTTC. This gives the protein CASTNQGGSGETQYF.

CDR3 protein: CSARDRASGRGYNEQFF. The CDR3 DNA reads TGCAGTGCTAGAGATCGTGCTAGCGGGAGAGGGTACAATGAGCAGTTCTTC. This sequence joins TRBV20-1 and TRBJ2-1; TRBD2 matches at 10 bases. The junction had 9 bases not matched to a gene; V was cut back by 0 bases and J by 4 bases. The CDR3 runs to 17 residues. Per germline, CDR1 DFQATT and CDR2 SNEGSKA (reference sequence).

The rearrangement joins TRBV12-3 or TRBV12-4 to TRBJ2-2, with 10 bases aligning to TRBD2. This CDR3 region has 14 residues. V lost 6 bases, J lost 5 bases, and 3 bases stayed unmatched. CDR3: CASRAGGPTGELFF. The CDR3 nucleotides are TGTGCCAGCAGAGCGGGGGGGCCGACCGGGGAGCTGTTTTTT.

This clonotype was observed once. V is TRBV20-1 and J is TRBJ2-2, with 7 bases matching TRBD1. Germline values: CDR1 DFQATT, CDR2 SNEGSKA (reference sequence). Losses at the gene ends were 4 bases for V and 4 bases for J; bases not matched to a gene: 6. CDR3 length: 14 amino acids. The CDR3 loop reads CSAKLTGSTGELFF. As DNA, the CDR3 is TGCAGTGCTAAATTGACAGGGAGCACCGGGGAGCTGTTTTTT.